This record looks at one T cell receptor (beta chain) sequence and its context. The data were obtained in a study of blood T cell repertoires in COVID-19. CDR3 size: 15 residues. Germline V gene sequence: CDR1 MDHEN, CDR2 SYDVKM. J gave up 1 base and V 6 bases, and 3 bases lay outside the gene matches. Produced via immunoSEQ multiplex PCR; TCRdb's table is partial and in-frame only. The sample shows some 150,000 clones, around 90% of them seen only once. Material for sequencing was peripheral blood. The sequence was obtained from a woman aged 60-70 years with acute or convalescent COVID-19. The V gene is TRBV28, the J gene TRBJ2-4; 10 bases match TRBD2. This chain's CDR3 is CASSVAGGAKNIQYF. CDR3 sequence (DNA): TGTGCCAGCAGCGTAGCGGGGGGTGCCAAAAACATTCAGTACTTC.